The present T cell receptor beta chain was sequenced within a study of blood T cell repertoires in COVID-19. Whole-study context: Donors in the United States, Italy and Spain gave samples during acute or convalescent COVID-19. PBMCs, B-cell-depleted T cells, or T cells provided the cDNA or gDNA that made up the material.

Germline trimming cut 3 bases from V and 1 base from J; bases unmatched to any gene: 9. The CDR3 is 17 amino acids. Germline-derived CDR1 and CDR2 are MGHRA and YSYEKL. Per the authors' pipeline: Nucleated cell counts were estimated from reference gene primer amplification. The method was immunoSEQ multiplex PCR; TCRdb's version includes in-frame clones alone and lacks a portion of them. The DNA was the basis for D and trimming; V, J and clone size are from that table. The sample comprises fewer than 80,000 clones, 90% of which are singletons, and more than 15% rests with the top ten. This receptor was obtained from a woman aged 80 or over with active or convalescent COVID-19. This rearrangement joins TRBV4-1 to TRBJ1-1; TRBD1 agrees at 9 bases. Sequencing was performed on peripheral blood. CDR3 nucleotides: TGCGCCAGCAGCCATGCCGGGGACAGGGTGAGGAACACTGAAGCTTTCTTT. This gives the protein CASSHAGDRVRNTEAFF.